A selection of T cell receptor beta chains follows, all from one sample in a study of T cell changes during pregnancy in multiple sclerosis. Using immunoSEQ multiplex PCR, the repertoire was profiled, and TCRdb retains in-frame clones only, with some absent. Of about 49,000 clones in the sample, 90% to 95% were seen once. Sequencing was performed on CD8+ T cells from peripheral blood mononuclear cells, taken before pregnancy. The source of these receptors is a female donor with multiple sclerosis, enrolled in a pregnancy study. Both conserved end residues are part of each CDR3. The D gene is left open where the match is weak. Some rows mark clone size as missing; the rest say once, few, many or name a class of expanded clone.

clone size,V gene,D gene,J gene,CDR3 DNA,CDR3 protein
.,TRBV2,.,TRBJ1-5,TGTGCCAGCAGAGAAGACGGAGGACCGGGTCAGCCCCAGCATTTT,CASREDGGPGQPQHF
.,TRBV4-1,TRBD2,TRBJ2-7,TGCGCCAGCAGCCAAGGTCAGCGGGGGTACGAGCAGTACTTC,CASSQGQRGYEQYF
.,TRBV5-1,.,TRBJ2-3,TGCGCCAGCAGCTGGAGGGGGCCCACAGATACGCAGTATTTT,CASSWRGPTDTQYF
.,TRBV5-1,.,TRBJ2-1,TGCGCCAGCAGCTTGGGGGGCAGACTTTCCTACAATGAGCAGTTCTTC,CASSLGGRLSYNEQFF
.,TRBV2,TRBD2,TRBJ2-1,TGTGCCAGCAGTGGCTTAGGACTAGCGGCCTACAATGAGCAGTTCTTC,CASSGLGLAAYNEQFF
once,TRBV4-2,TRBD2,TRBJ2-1,TGTGCCAGCAGCCAAGAAGTCGTCTTGGTAGCGGGATGGGTTGGGAATGAGCAGTTCTTC,CASSQEVVLVAGWVGNEQFF
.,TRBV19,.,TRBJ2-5,TGTGCCAGTAGTATTCAGGGAACGTACCAAGAGACCCAGTACTTC,CASSIQGTYQETQYF
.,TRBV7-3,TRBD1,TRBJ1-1,TGTGCCAGCAGCTTAGGGACAGGGAACACTGAAGCTTTCTTT,CASSLGTGNTEAFF
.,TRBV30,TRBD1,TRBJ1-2,TGTGCCTGGCTTACAGGGGGCGCTGCCTATGGCTACACCTTC,CAWLTGGAAYGYTF
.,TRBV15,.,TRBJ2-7,TGTGCCACCAGCAGAGAGGGGGCGGTCTACGACGAGCAGTACTTC,CATSREGAVYDEQYF
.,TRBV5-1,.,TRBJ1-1,TGCGCCAGCAGCACGGGACTCAACACTGAAGCTTTCTTT,CASSTGLNTEAFF
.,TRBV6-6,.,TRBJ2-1,TGTGCCAGCAGATCGGACAGTAAAGAGCAGTTCTTC,CASRSDSKEQFF
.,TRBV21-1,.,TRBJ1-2,TGTGCCAGCAGCAAAGGCCCCGGGGGACCACACTATGGCTACACCTTC,CASSKGPGGPHYGYTF
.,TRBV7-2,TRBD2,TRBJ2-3,TGTGCCAGCAGCGAAACTAGGACTAGCGGGAGCGGGGGGCATACGCAGTATTTT,CASSETRTSGSGGHTQYF
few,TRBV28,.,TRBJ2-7,TGTGCCAGCAGGGGACAGCGGGACGAGCAGTACTTC,CASRGQRDEQYF
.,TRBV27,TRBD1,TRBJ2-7,TGTGCCAGCAGTTTGGGACAGGGGGGCTACGAGCAGTACTTC,CASSLGQGGYEQYF
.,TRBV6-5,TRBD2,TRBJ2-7,TGTGCCAGCAGTCTAGCGGGAGGATCCCACGAGCAGTACTTC,CASSLAGGSHEQYF
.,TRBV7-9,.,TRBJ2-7,TGTGCCAGCACCCTAGGGGGGGGTTACGTCTACGAGCAGTACTTC,CASTLGGGYVYEQYF
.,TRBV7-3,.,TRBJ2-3,TGTGCCAGCAGCACCCGAGGGGGAGTTCTTAGCACAGATACGCAGTATTTT,CASSTRGGVLSTDTQYF
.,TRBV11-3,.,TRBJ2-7,TGTGCCAGCAGCTTGAGCCCAATCTACGAGCAGTACTTC,CASSLSPIYEQYF
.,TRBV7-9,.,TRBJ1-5,TGTGCCAGCAGCTTAGCAGGGGAGCCCCAGCATTTT,CASSLAGEPQHF
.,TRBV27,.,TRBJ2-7,TGTGCCAGCAGTTTAGACAGGATCGCCGAGCAGTACTTC,CASSLDRIAEQYF